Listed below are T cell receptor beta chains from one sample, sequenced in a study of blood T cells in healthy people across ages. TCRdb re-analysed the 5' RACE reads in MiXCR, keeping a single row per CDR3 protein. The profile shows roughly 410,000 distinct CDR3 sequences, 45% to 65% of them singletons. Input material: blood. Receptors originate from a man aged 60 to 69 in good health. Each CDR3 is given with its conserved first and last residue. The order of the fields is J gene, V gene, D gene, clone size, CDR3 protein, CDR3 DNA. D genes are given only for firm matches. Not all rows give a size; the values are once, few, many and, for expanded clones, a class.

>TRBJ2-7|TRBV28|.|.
CASSYRPTHEQYF
TGTGCCAGCAGTTACAGACCCACGCACGAGCAGTACTTC
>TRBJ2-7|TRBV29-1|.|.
CSRGPKGAGPSYEQYF
TGCAGCCGGGGCCCAAAGGGAGCGGGTCCGTCCTACGAGCAGTACTTC
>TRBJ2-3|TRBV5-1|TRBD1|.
CASSDGTAGDTQYF
TGCGCCAGCAGCGATGGGACAGCCGGGGATACGCAGTATTTT
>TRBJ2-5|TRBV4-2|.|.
CASSQGVEQYF
TGTGCCAGCAGCCAAGGTGTTGAGCAGTACTTC
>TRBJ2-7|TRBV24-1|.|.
CATSDVLSSHEQYF
TGTGCCACCAGTGATGTCCTATCTTCCCACGAGCAGTACTTC
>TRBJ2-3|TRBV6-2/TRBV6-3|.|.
CASSYPQGIKTDTQYF
TGTGCCAGCAGTTACCCGCAGGGAATTAAGACAGATACGCAGTATTTT
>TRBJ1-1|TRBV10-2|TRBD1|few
CASSESGGAGTEAFF
TGCGCCAGCAGTGAGTCAGGGGGCGCCGGCACTGAAGCTTTCTTT
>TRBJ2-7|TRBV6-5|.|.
CASLSGYEQYF
TGTGCCAGCTTGTCAGGTTACGAGCAGTACTTC
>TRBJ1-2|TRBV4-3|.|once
CASSQDGQAYYGYTF
TGCGCCAGCAGCCAAGATGGGCAGGCTTACTATGGCTACACCTTC
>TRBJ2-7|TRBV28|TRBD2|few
CASSLRASGSYEQYF
TGTGCCAGCAGTTTAAGGGCTAGCGGGAGCTACGAGCAGTACTTC
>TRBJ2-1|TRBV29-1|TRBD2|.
CSVDGLAGINEQFF
TGCAGCGTTGATGGACTAGCGGGAATCAATGAGCAGTTCTTC
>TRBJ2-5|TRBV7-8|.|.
CASSIDSQETQYF
TGTGCCAGCAGCATAGACAGCCAAGAGACCCAGTACTTC
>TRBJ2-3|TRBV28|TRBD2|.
CASRGGLELSTDTQYF
TGTGCCAGCAGGGGGGGACTAGAGCTTAGCACAGATACGCAGTATTTT
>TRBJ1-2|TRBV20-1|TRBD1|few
CSAPSTPGQAYGYTF
TGCAGTGCTCCCTCAACCCCAGGACAGGCTTATGGCTACACCTTC